Sequencing of this T cell receptor (beta chain) was carried out in a study of cytomegalovirus exposure and HLA in healthy donors. Whole-study findings and limits: The study had only CMV serostatus as immune exposure information. What was likely a sequencing artifact was a cluster of highly shared sequence variants. Being productive about 87% or about 30% of the time was typical of most TCR beta V segments in an earlier analysis.

This clone occurred a few times. Its antigen remains unidentified. The PCR ran on 60 Vbeta and 13 Jbeta primers. Assay: immunoSEQ multiplex PCR; the TCRdb copy retains only in-frame clones and omits some. The sample shows tens of thousands of clones, about three quarters of them seen only once. From germline, CDR1 is MGHRA and CDR2 YSYEKL. V was trimmed by 0 bases and J by 4 bases, leaving 12 bases between them. The CDR3 runs to 16 residues. The chain has TRBV4-1 and TRBJ2-2; a weak D match, TRBD2 (6 bases). Sequenced: PBMCs. The receptor's source is a woman in her thirties or forties in good health and CMV-seropositive. CDR3 sequence: CASSQEERVTTGELFF. The CDR3 DNA sequence: TGCGCCAGCAGCCAAGAGGAGCGGGTGACCACCGGGGAGCTGTTTTTT.